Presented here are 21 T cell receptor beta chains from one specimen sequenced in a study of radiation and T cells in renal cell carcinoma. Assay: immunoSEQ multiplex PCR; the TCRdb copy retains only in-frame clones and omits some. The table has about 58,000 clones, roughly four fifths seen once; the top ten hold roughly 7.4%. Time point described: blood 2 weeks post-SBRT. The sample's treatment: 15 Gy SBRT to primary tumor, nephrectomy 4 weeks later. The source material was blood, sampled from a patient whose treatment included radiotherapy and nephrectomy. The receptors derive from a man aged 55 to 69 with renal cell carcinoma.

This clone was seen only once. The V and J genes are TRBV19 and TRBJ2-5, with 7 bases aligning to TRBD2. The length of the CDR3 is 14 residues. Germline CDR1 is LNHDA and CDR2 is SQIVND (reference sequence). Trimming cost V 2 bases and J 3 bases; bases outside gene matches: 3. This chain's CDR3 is CASSIPGTKETQYF. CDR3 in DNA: TGTGCCAGTAGTATACCCGGGACTAAAGAGACCCAGTACTTC.

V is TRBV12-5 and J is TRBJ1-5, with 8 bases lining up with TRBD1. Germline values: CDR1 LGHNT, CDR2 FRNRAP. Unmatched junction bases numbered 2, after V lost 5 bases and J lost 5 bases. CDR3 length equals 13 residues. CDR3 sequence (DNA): TGTGCTAGTGGTCAGGGGGCCGATCAGCCCCAGCATTTT. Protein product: CASGQGADQPQHF.

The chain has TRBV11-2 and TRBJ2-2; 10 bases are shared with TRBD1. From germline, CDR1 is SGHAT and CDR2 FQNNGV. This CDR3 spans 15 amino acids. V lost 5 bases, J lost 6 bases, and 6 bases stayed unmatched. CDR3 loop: CASSQPGQGSGELFF. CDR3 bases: TGTGCCAGCAGCCAGCCGGGACAGGGGTCCGGGGAGCTGTTTTTT.

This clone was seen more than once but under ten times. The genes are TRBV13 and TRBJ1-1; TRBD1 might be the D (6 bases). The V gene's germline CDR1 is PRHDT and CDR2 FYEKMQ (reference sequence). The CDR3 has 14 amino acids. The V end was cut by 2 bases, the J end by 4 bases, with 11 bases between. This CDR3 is CASSLRTVLTEAFF. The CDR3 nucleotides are TGTGCCAGCAGCTTAAGGACAGTGCTCACTGAAGCTTTCTTT.

Here the CDR3 DNA reads TGTGCCAGCAGCGTAGTAGGGACAGGGGGCCACGAGCAGTACTTC. Translated, it gives CASSVVGTGGHEQYF. V and J are TRBV9 and TRBJ2-7; 12 nucleotides match TRBD1. Unmatched junction bases numbered 3, after V lost 0 bases and J lost 5 bases. Looked up from germline, CDR1 is SGDLS and CDR2 is YYNGEE. This CDR3 contains 15 residues.

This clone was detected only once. The CDR3 coding sequence is TGTGCCAGCGAATCCGGGACAGGGGGTTACGAGCAGTACTTC. Protein sequence: CASESGTGGYEQYF. The J gene is TRBJ2-7, the V gene TRBV30; 11 bases align to TRBD1. CDR3 length: 14 residues. Per the germline V gene, CDR1 is GTSNPN and CDR2 is SVGIG (reference sequence). The trim removed 8 bases at V and 4 bases at J, leaving 10 bases unmatched. Full variable domain (remainder filled in from reference TRBV30 and TRBJ2-7): SQTIHQWPATLVQPVGSPLSLECTVEGTSNPNLYWYRQAAGRGLQLLFYSVGIGQISSEVPQNLSASRPQDRQFILSSKKLLLSDSGFYLCASESGTGGYEQYFGPGTRLTVT.

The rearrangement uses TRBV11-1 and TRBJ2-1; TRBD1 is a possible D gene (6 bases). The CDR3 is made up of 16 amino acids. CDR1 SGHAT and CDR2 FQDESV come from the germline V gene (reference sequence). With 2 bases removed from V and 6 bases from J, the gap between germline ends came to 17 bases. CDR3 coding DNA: TGTGCCAGCAGCTTAAGCAGGGGTAGGGCCTCCAATGAGCAGTTCTTC. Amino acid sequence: CASSLSRGRASNEQFF.

The CDR3 here is CASTDWGRGGYTF. CDR3 nucleotides: TGTGCCAGCACCGACTGGGGGCGCGGAGGCTACACCTTC. The V gene is TRBV6-5, the J gene TRBJ1-2; weak D call: TRBD1 (6 bases). This CDR3 comprises 13 residues. Germline CDR1 is MNHEY and CDR2 is SVGAGI. V lost 7 bases and J lost 8, with 17 bases in between.

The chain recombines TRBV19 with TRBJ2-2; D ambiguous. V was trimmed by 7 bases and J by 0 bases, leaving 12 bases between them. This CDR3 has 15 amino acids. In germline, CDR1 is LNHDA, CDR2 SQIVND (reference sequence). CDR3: CASTTDGANTGELFF. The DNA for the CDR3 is TGTGCCAGTACTACGGACGGTGCGAACACCGGGGAGCTGTTTTTT.

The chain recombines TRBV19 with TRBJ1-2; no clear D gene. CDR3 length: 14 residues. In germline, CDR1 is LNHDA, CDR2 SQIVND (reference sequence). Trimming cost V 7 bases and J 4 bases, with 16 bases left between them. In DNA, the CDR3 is TGTGCCAGTACCCTAGAGGAAGGGCTCTATGGCTACACCTTC. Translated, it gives CASTLEEGLYGYTF.

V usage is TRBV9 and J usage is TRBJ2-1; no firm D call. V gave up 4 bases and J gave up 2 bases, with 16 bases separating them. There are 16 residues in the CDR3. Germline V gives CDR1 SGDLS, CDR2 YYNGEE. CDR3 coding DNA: TGTGCCAGCAGCACGACCTCCTCTCGCGCCTACAATGAGCAGTTCTTC. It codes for CASSTTSSRAYNEQFF.

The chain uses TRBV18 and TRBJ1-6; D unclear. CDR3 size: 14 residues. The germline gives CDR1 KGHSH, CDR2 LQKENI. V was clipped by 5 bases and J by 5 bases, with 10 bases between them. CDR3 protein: CASSNRNNNSPLHF. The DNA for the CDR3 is TGTGCCAGCTCAAATAGGAACAATAATTCACCCCTCCACTTT.

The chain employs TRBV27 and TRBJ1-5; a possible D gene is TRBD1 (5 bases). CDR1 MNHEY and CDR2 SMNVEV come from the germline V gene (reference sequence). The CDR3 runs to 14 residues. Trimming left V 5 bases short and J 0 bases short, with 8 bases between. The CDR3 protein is CASSKGYSNQPQHF. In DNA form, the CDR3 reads TGTGCCAGCAGTAAGGGGTATAGCAATCAGCCCCAGCATTTT.

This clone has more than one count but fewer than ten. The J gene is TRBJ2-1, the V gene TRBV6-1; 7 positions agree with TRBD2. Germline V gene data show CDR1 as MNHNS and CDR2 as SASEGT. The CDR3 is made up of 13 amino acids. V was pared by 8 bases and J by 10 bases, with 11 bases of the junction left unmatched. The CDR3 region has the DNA TGTGCCAGCGCGGGAGTTGGGTTGGCCGAGCAGTTCTTC. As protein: CASAGVGLAEQFF.

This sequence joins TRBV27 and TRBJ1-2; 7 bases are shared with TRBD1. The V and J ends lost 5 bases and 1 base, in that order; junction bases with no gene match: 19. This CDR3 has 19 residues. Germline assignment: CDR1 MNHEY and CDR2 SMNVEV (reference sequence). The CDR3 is CASSHRKGTEKPLNYGYTF. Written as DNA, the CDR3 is TGTGCCAGCAGTCATAGGAAGGGGACAGAGAAACCCCTTAACTATGGCTACACCTTC.

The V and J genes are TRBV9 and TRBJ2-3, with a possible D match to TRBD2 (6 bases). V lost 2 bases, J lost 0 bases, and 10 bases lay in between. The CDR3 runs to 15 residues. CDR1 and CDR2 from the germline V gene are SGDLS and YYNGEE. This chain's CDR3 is CASSVGLPSTDTQYF. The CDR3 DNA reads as TGTGCCAGCAGCGTGGGACTTCCCAGCACAGATACGCAGTATTTT.

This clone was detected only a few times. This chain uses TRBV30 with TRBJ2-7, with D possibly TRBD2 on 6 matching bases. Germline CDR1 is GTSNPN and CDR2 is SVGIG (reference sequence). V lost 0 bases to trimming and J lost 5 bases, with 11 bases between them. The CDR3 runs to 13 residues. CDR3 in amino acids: CAWSVYGGDEQYF. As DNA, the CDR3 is TGTGCCTGGAGTGTATACGGGGGTGACGAGCAGTACTTC.

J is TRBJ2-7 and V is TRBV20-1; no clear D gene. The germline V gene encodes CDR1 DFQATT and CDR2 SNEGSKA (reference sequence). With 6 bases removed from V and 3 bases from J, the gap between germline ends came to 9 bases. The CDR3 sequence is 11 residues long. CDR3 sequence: CSALSFYEQYF. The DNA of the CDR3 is TGCAGTGCCCTGTCGTTCTACGAGCAGTACTTC.

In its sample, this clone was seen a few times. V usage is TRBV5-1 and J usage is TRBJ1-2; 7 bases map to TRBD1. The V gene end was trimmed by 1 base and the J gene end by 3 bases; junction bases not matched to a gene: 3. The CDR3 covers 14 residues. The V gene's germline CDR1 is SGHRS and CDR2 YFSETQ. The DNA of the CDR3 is TGCGCCAGCAGCTTGACAGGGGTGGACTATGGCTACACCTTC. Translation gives CASSLTGVDYGYTF.

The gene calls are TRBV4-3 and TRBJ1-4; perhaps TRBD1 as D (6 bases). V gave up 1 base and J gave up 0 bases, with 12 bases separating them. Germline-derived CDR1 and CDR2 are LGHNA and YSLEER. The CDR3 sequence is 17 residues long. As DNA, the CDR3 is TGCGCCAGCAGCCAAGCTCCGGGGGCTTCAACTAATGAAAAACTGTTTTTT. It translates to CASSQAPGASTNEKLFF.

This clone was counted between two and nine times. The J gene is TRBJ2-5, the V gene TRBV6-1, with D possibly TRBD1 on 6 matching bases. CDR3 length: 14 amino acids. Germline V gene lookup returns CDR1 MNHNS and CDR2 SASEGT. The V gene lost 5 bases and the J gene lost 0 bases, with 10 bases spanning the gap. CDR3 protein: CASSNRVDQETQYF. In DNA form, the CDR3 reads TGTGCCAGCAGTAACAGGGTTGACCAAGAGACCCAGTACTTC.